A single sample is the source of the 10 T cell receptor beta chains below, sequenced in a study of post-analysis software for immune sequencing data. Study-level findings and limits: Compared with controls, patients had more of roughly 5 TRBV segments, including TRBV5-6, TRBV5-1 and TRBV20-1.

Researchers reported that TCR beta cDNA libraries carried unique molecular identifiers. MiXCR was run by TCRdb on the PCR reads, yielding one entry per CDR3 protein. The table records 600,000 to 750,000 distinct CDR3 sequences, around 64% of them present only once. No cognate antigen is known for these TCRs. Sequencing input: blood. Every receptor here comes from a girl aged 2-10 years with multiple sclerosis.

This clonotype appeared a few times. The chain couples TRBV20-1 to TRBJ1-2, with D hard to call. The ends were cut back, 5 bases at V and 3 bases at J, with 16 bases in the middle. This CDR3 spans 14 amino acids. Germline V gene data show CDR1 as DFQATT and CDR2 as SNEGSKA (reference sequence). The CDR3, as DNA: TGCAGTGCTCCACCCAACGCGGGTCACTATGGCTACACCTTC. Its protein product is CSAPPNAGHYGYTF.

With regard to this clonotype: The junction differs from germline at one of its ends, possibly a read error. The chain uses TRBV7-9 and TRBJ2-1, with D perhaps matching TRBD1 or TRBD2 (7 bases each). CDR1 is SEHNR, CDR2 FQNEAQ, per germline (reference sequence). The CDR3 has 15 residues. The CDR3 here is CASSLPGGGDNAQFF. DNA of the CDR3: TGTGCCAGCAGCTTACCAGGGGGAGGGGACAATGCGCAGTTCTTC.

V gene TRBV7-8 combines with J gene TRBJ2-5; 13 nucleotides match TRBD2. This CDR3 region has 16 residues. V gave up 3 bases and J gave up 2 bases; unmatched junction bases: 3. CDR1 and CDR2 (germline): SGHVS, FQNEAQ. The CDR3, as DNA: TGTGCCAGCAGCTTTACTAGCGGGGGGGAGCAAGAGACCCAGTACTTC. Translating it yields CASSFTSGGEQETQYF.

As to this clonotype: An end of the junction differs from the germline gene, which may be a read error. The CDR3 coding sequence is TGTGTCAGCAGCCAAGTTAGCGTCACAGATACGCAGTATTTT. It is translated as CVSSQVSVTDTQYF. The genes are TRBV3-1 and TRBJ2-3; possible D gene TRBD2, 5 bases. Germline CDR1 is LGHDT and CDR2 is YNNKEL (reference sequence). The CDR3 contains 14 residues.

V and J are TRBV5-1 and TRBJ2-1; D might be TRBD1 (6 bases). Trimming took off 4 bases at V and 6 bases at J, with 23 bases between the two ends. Germline CDR1 and CDR2: SGHRS and YFSETQ. This CDR3 contains 17 residues. The CDR3 DNA reads as TGCGCCAGCAGCCGGCAGGGGATAATGCCAGGTAGCAATGAGCAGTTCTTC. Its protein product is CASSRQGIMPGSNEQFF.

The CDR3 reads CSARAPTYNEQFF. The CDR3 DNA reads TGCAGTGCTAGAGCGCCAACCTACAATGAGCAGTTCTTC. The V and J genes are TRBV20-1 and TRBJ2-1; unclear D gene. Germline CDR1 DFQATT, CDR2 SNEGSKA (reference sequence). This CDR3 has 13 residues. V lost 1 base to trimming and J lost 2 bases, with 6 bases between them.

The chain joins TRBV10-3 to TRBJ1-2, with D unresolved. The V and J ends lost 10 bases and 7 bases respectively, with 16 bases between them. Germline V gene data show CDR1 as ENHRY and CDR2 as SYGVKD. The CDR3 extends over 12 amino acids. CDR3 nucleotide sequence: TGTGCCACCACCTGGGAGGGAGGTGGCTACACCTTC. It codes for CATTWEGGGYTF.

As regards this clonotype: The junction and the germline gene differ at one end; a read error may be behind it. V and J are TRBV7-2 and TRBJ2-7, with D possibly being TRBD1 or TRBD2 (9 bases each). Germline values: CDR1 SGHTA, CDR2 FQGNSA. The CDR3 has 16 residues. The CDR3 nucleotides are TGTGTCAGCAGCCCGCGGGAGGGACAGGGATCCTACGAGCAGTACTTC. Its translation: CVSSPREGQGSYEQYF.

This rearrangement joins TRBV6-1 to TRBJ2-3, with 8 bases lining up with TRBD2. With V trimmed by 2 bases and J by 3 bases, 7 bases remained unmatched. This CDR3 has 16 residues. Germline values: CDR1 MNHNS, CDR2 SASEGT. The CDR3 loop is CASSEYGSGTTDTQYF. The CDR3 region has the DNA TGTGCCAGCAGTGAATATGGTAGCGGGACTACAGATACGCAGTATTTT.

This clonotype was found a few times. The chain has TRBV3-1 and TRBJ2-7, with D unresolved. The CDR3 covers 14 residues. The ends were cut back, 1 base at V and 1 base at J, with 8 bases in the middle. The V gene's germline CDR1 is LGHDT and CDR2 YNNKEL (reference sequence). In nucleotides, the CDR3 is TGTGCCAGCAGCCAAGGGGCCAGTTCCTACGAGCAGTACTTC. This encodes CASSQGASSYEQYF.